Shown below are 12 T cell receptor beta chains from a single sample sequenced in a study of blood T cell repertoires in COVID-19. Produced via immunoSEQ multiplex PCR; TCRdb's table is partial and in-frame only. The sample has about 190,000 clones; about 82% are singletons. Sequencing used PBMCs or T cells enriched from blood (not recorded which). Receptors were obtained from a man aged 35-49 years with acute COVID-19.

This clone was counted a few times. The gene calls are TRBV2 and TRBJ1-4; 7 bases line up with TRBD1. The ends lost 7 bases at V and 8 bases at J; junction bases unmatched: 7. This CDR3 is built from 13 residues. Germline V gives CDR1 SNHLY, CDR2 FYNNEI. For the CDR3, the DNA is TGTGCCAGCAACAGACAGGGTGGAGAAAAACTGTTTTTT. It specifies CASNRQGGEKLFF.

The table lists this clone with a count of one. This chain links TRBV28 with TRBJ2-5; tentatively, D is TRBD1 (6 bases). The CDR3 has 12 residues. Between the trimmed V and J ends, which lost 6 bases and 5 bases, there was a span of 10 bases. Germline V gene sequence: CDR1 MDHEN, CDR2 SYDVKM. CDR3 sequence: CASRGTKETQYF. CDR3 nucleotides: TGTGCCAGCAGAGGGACAAAGGAGACCCAGTACTTC.

The chain combines TRBV7-2 with TRBJ2-3; 13 bases line up with TRBD2. V shed 5 bases and J 3 bases; nucleotides not matched to a gene: 14. The CDR3 extends over 19 amino acids. From germline, CDR1 is SGHTA and CDR2 FQGNSA. The CDR3 loop is CASSGGTSGTRLPTDTQYF. DNA for the CDR3: TGTGCCAGCAGCGGCGGGACTAGCGGGACCCGACTGCCGACAGATACGCAGTATTTT.

The chain's CDR3 is CASSPLPDRVSYEQYF. CDR3 DNA sequence: TGTGCCAGCAGCCCGCTACCGGACAGGGTCTCCTACGAGCAGTACTTC. This sequence joins TRBV3-1 (or the pseudogene TRBV3-2) and TRBJ2-7, with 8 bases identical to TRBD1. The V segment lost 4 bases and the J segment 0 bases; nucleotides outside the gene matches: 8. Germline CDR1 LGHDT, CDR2 YNNKEL (reference sequence). This CDR3 spans 16 amino acids.

The table lists this clone with a count of one. This chain uses TRBV24-1 with TRBJ2-4; a possible D gene is TRBD1 (6 bases). The length of the CDR3 is 15 residues. Trimming took 4 bases from V and 5 from J, leaving 14 bases between them. Per germline, CDR1 KGHDR and CDR2 SFDVKD. This CDR3 reads CATSDRNRDQNIQYF. The CDR3 DNA reads as TGTGCCACCAGTGACCGTAACAGGGACCAAAACATTCAGTACTTC.

The rearrangement links TRBV5-4 to TRBJ2-7, with 9 bases aligning to TRBD2. The CDR3 contains 13 residues. V was pared by 4 bases and J by 7 bases, with 6 bases of the junction left unmatched. The germline CDR1 and CDR2 sequences are SGHNT and YYREEE (reference sequence). CDR3 DNA sequence: TGTGCCAGCAGCGCAGGACTAGCGAATGAGCAGTACTTC. Translation: CASSAGLANEQYF.

The chain has TRBV11-2 and TRBJ1-1; D remains ambiguous. This CDR3 comprises 13 residues. Trimming left V 10 bases short and J 0 bases short, with 12 bases between. CDR1 SGHAT and CDR2 FQNNGV come from the germline V gene. For the CDR3, the DNA is TGTGCCAATTCGGAGACGGTGAACACTGAAGCTTTCTTT. It is translated as CANSETVNTEAFF.

The chain joins TRBV6-5 to TRBJ2-7; weak D call: TRBD2 (5 bases). The length of the CDR3 is 13 residues. In germline, CDR1 is MNHEY, CDR2 SVGAGI. The ends were cut back, 5 bases at V and 2 bases at J, with 10 bases in the middle. CDR3: CASSRGFAYEQYF. The DNA of the CDR3 is TGTGCCAGCAGTCGCGGGTTCGCCTACGAGCAGTACTTC.

The chain carries TRBV5-1 and TRBJ2-5, with 7 bases lining up with TRBD2. CDR1 and CDR2 from the germline V gene are SGHRS and YFSETQ. This CDR3 spans 14 amino acids. The trim removed 2 bases at V and 5 bases at J, leaving 6 bases unmatched. The CDR3 nucleotides read TGCGCCAGCAGCTTTGATCGGGGAGGGGAGACCCAGTACTTC. Amino acid sequence: CASSFDRGGETQYF.

This clone was observed a few times. V and J are TRBV6-2 or TRBV6-3 and TRBJ2-2; weak D call: TRBD1 (6 bases). Germline V gives CDR1 MNHEY, CDR2 SVGEGT. CDR3 length equals 13 residues. Trimming cost V 4 bases and J 3 bases, with 6 bases left between them. As DNA, the CDR3 is TGTGCCAGCAGTTCAGGGGACACCGGGGAGCTGTTTTTT. Translating it yields CASSSGDTGELFF.

This chain uses TRBV14 with TRBJ2-7, with TRBD2 as a possible D gene (5 bases). The V end lost 2 bases, the J end lost 2 bases, and 13 bases lay between the germline ends. Germline CDR1 is SGHDN and CDR2 is FVKESK. The CDR3 sequence is 15 residues long. The CDR3 DNA reads as TGTGCCAGCAGCCAAAGTGTGGGAGTGACCTACGAGCAGTACTTC. The encoded protein is CASSQSVGVTYEQYF.

This chain links TRBV5-1 with TRBJ1-4; D is uncertain. CDR1 SGHRS and CDR2 YFSETQ come from the germline V gene. The V end was cut by 0 bases, the J end by 8 bases, with 14 bases between. The CDR3 contains 15 residues. CDR3 nucleotides: TGCGCCAGCAGCTTGGGGGTGAGGGCCGCGGAAAAACTGTTTTTT. The encoded protein is CASSLGVRAAEKLFF. The variable domain in full, completed from reference TRBV5-1 and TRBJ1-4, reads KAGVTQTPRYLIKTRGQQVTLSCSPISGHRSVSWYQQTPGQGLQFLFEYFSETQRNKGNFPGRFSGRQFSNSRSEMNVSTLELGDSALYLCASSLGVRAAEKLFFGSGTQLSVL.